The 16 T cell receptor beta chains below come from one sample, sequenced in a study of spatial heterogeneity in lung cancer. Study results and caveats: For expanded intratumoral alpha and beta TCRs, counts tracked tumor mutation counts.

TCRdb reanalysed the 5' RACE reads using MiXCR and keeps one entry per CDR3 protein. This sample yields around 3,100 distinct CDR3 sequences, of which 6.5% to 9.5% are seen a single time; about 10% belongs to the top ten. Time point: sample taken at primary tumor resection. Their antigens remain unidentified. Sample: lung tumor tissue, taken at surgery. Receptor source: a male donor with early-stage non-small cell lung cancer.

The chain combines TRBV5-6 with TRBJ2-1, with D possibly TRBD2 on 6 matching bases. The germline V gene has CDR1 SGHDT and CDR2 YYEEEE. The CDR3 sequence is 13 residues long. Between the trimmed V and J ends, which lost 2 bases and 9 bases, there was a span of 12 bases. CDR3: CASSFAGPGEQFF. CDR3 coding DNA: TGTGCCAGCAGCTTCGCGGGACCCGGTGAGCAGTTCTTC.

This clonotype is medium-sized (0.01 to 0.1%). The rearrangement links TRBV6-6 to TRBJ2-2, with 7 bases lining up with TRBD2. V gave up 7 bases and J gave up 7 bases; unmatched junction bases: 3. This CDR3 comprises 12 residues. Germline CDR1 reads MNHNY; CDR2 reads SVGAGI (reference sequence). The CDR3 nucleotides are TGTGCCAGCACTCAGCGGGACGGGGAGCTGTTTTTT. Translation gives CASTQRDGELFF.

This clonotype is categorized as medium-sized. This CDR3 is CSARDTGLSKYEQYF. CDR3 bases: TGCAGTGCTAGAGACACGGGACTTTCCAAGTACGAGCAGTACTTC. The chain has TRBV20-1 and TRBJ2-7; D might be TRBD2 (6 bases). CDR1 and CDR2 from the germline V gene are DFQATT and SNEGSKA (reference sequence). V lost 0 bases and J lost 4, with 16 bases in between. The CDR3 runs 15 residues.

This clonotype is judged medium-sized. This chain connects TRBV10-1 to TRBJ2-5; D gene ambiguous. Germline loops: CDR1 WNHNN, CDR2 SYGVQD (reference sequence). Trimming shortened V by 2 bases and J by 0 bases, and 4 bases separated the two germline ends. The CDR3 has 13 residues. CDR3 sequence reads: CASSEGYQETQYF. The CDR3 bases are TGCGCCAGCAGTGAGGGGTACCAAGAGACCCAGTACTTC.

This clonotype rates as medium-sized. J is TRBJ2-7 and V is TRBV20-1; 11 nucleotides align to TRBD1. The CDR3 has 12 amino acids. Germline V gene lookup returns CDR1 DFQATT and CDR2 SNEGSKA (reference sequence). V shed 4 bases and J 6 bases; nucleotides not matched to a gene: 2. The CDR3 DNA is TGCAGTGCTATGGGACAGGGGGGCGAGCAGTACTTC. This gives the protein CSAMGQGGEQYF.

There are many counts of this clonotype. The chain uses TRBV12-5 and TRBJ1-1; D might be TRBD1 (5 bases). This CDR3 contains 13 residues. V lost 5 bases and J lost 1, with 8 bases in between. The germline gives CDR1 LGHNT, CDR2 FRNRAP. CDR3: CASGVDTNTEAFF. The CDR3 DNA sequence: TGTGCTAGTGGTGTGGACACGAACACTGAAGCTTTCTTT. Looking up the rest from reference TRBV12-5 and TRBJ1-1 gives the full variable domain: DARVTQTPRHKVTEMGQEVTMRCQPILGHNTVFWYRQTMMQGLELLAYFRNRAPLDDSGMPKDRFSAEMPDATLATLKIQPSEPRDSAVYFCASGVDTNTEAFFGQGTRLTVV.

This clonotype is judged medium-sized. V is TRBV20-1 and J is TRBJ2-2, with 10 bases that match TRBD2. Germline assignment: CDR1 DFQATT and CDR2 SNEGSKA (reference sequence). J was trimmed by 5 bases and V by 0 bases; bases with no gene match: 9. CDR3 length: 17 residues. The CDR3 sequence is CSARDNLAGARTGELFF. In nucleotides, the CDR3 is TGCAGTGCTAGAGATAACCTAGCGGGAGCAAGAACCGGGGAGCTGTTTTTT.

This clonotype came up many times. V usage is TRBV30 and J usage is TRBJ2-7; tentatively, D is TRBD2 (5 bases). Trimming removed 1 base at V and 4 bases at J, with 11 bases between. This CDR3 comprises 13 residues. Germline CDR1 and CDR2: GTSNPN and SVGIG (reference sequence). CDR3 residues: CAWSGRNLYEQYF. The CDR3 DNA follows: TGTGCCTGGAGTGGGAGGAACCTGTACGAGCAGTACTTC.

This clonotype is labeled medium-sized. This chain joins TRBV24-1 and TRBJ1-2, with D unresolved. V was clipped by 4 bases and J by 0 bases, with 14 bases between them. The CDR3 contains 16 residues. Looked up from germline, CDR1 is KGHDR and CDR2 is SFDVKD. As DNA, the CDR3 is TGTGCCACCAGTGACTCGAGGCGGCCCACTAACTATGGCTACACCTTC. Protein: CATSDSRRPTNYGYTF.

Within the sample, this clonotype is medium-sized. The rearrangement links TRBV20-1 to TRBJ2-3, with D maybe TRBD1 (6 bases). The CDR3 runs 12 residues. Germline CDR1 DFQATT, CDR2 SNEGSKA (reference sequence). V was cut by 3 bases and J by 5 bases, with 9 bases left in between. CDR3 sequence: CSASRGGDTQYF. CDR3 nucleotides: TGCAGTGCTAGTCGAGGGGGAGATACGCAGTATTTT.

The V gene is TRBV6-2 or TRBV6-3, the J gene TRBJ1-1; no definite D call. V was shortened by 8 bases and J by 7 bases, with 11 bases between the two germline ends. Germline V CDR1 and CDR2: MNHEY, SVGEGT. The CDR3 covers 11 residues. The CDR3 nucleotides read TGTGCCAGCCAAGACTTATATGAAGCTTTCTTT. It encodes CASQDLYEAFF.

This clonotype is classed as medium-sized. The chain carries TRBV28 and TRBJ2-3; no clear D gene. CDR3 length equals 15 residues. Germline lookup yields CDR1 MDHEN and CDR2 SYDVKM. The germline V and J ends were trimmed by 3 bases and 0 bases, with 10 bases remaining between them. CDR3 bases: TGTGCCAGCAGTTTCGCGTTCGCTAGCACAGATACGCAGTATTTT. Translated: CASSFAFASTDTQYF.

This clonotype rates as medium-sized. V gene TRBV6-5 combines with J gene TRBJ2-7; D may match TRBD1 or TRBD2 (5 bases each). V shed 7 bases and J shed 2 bases, with 15 bases lying between them. Per the germline V gene, CDR1 is MNHEY and CDR2 is SVGAGI. The CDR3 is 14 residues long. In DNA form, the CDR3 reads TGTGCCAGCAAGAGGGGCGTTTTAACCTACGAGCAGTACTTC. This sequence encodes CASKRGVLTYEQYF.

This clonotype was seen only a few times. This chain joins TRBV6-2 or TRBV6-3 and TRBJ2-7; 9 bases agree with TRBD1. The length of the CDR3 is 16 residues. The germline CDR1 and CDR2 sequences are MNHEY and SVGEGT. J lost 2 bases, V lost 4 bases, and 9 bases had no gene match. Written as DNA, the CDR3 is TGTGCCAGCAGTTGGGATCCGGGACAGGGCGCCTACGAGCAGTACTTC. It encodes CASSWDPGQGAYEQYF.

By its share, this clonotype is medium-sized. The chain is built from TRBV20-1 and TRBJ1-2; D is ambiguous. V was trimmed by 0 bases and J by 4 bases, leaving 27 bases between them. The germline CDR1 and CDR2 sequences are DFQATT and SNEGSKA (reference sequence). This CDR3 region has 19 residues. CDR3 sequence (DNA): TGCAGTGCTAGAGATGTGGAGTTCCGTTTCGATCCCCGCTTCTATGGCTACACCTTC. Its translation: CSARDVEFRFDPRFYGYTF.

The table lists this clonotype with many counts. This chain links TRBV20-1 with TRBJ2-5; the D gene is possibly TRBD2 (6 bases). The CDR3 extends over 15 amino acids. Germline V CDR1 and CDR2: DFQATT, SNEGSKA (reference sequence). The V and J ends lost 1 base and 5 bases respectively, with 17 bases between them. The CDR3 sequence: CSARGSSGGRETQYF. CDR3 sequence (DNA): TGCAGTGCTAGAGGCTCCAGCGGAGGGCGGGAGACCCAGTACTTC.